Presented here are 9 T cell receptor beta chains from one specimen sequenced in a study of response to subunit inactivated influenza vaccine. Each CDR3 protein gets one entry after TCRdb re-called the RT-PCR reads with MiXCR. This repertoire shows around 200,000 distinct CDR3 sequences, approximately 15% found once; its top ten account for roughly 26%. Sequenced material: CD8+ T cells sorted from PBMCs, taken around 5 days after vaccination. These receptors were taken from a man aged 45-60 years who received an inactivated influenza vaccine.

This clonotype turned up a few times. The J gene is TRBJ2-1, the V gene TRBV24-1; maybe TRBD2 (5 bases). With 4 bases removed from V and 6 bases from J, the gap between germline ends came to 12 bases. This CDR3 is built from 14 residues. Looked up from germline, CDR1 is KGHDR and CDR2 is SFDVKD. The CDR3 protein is CATSEFGVTNEQFF. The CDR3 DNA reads TGTGCCACCAGTGAGTTCGGGGTTACCAATGAGCAGTTCTTC.

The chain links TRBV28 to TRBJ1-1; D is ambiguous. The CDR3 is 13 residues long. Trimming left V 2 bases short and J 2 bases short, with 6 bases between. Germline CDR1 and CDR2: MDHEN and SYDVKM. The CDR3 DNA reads TGTGCCAGCAGTTTAGGAGCCAACACTGAAGCTTTCTTT. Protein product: CASSLGANTEAFF. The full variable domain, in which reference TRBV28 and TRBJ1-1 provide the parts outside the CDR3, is DVKVTQSSRYLVKRTGEKVFLECVQDMDHENMFWYRQDPGLGLRLIYFSYDVKMKEKGDIPEGYSVSREKKERFSLILESASTNQTSMYLCASSLGANTEAFFGQGTRLTVV.

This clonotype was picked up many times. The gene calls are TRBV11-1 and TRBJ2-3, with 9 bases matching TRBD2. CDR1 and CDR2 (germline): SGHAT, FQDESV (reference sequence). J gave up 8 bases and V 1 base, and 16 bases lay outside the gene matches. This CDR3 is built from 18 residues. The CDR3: CASSLDPPSERGVGTQYF. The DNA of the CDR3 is TGTGCCAGCAGCTTAGACCCCCCATCCGAGCGGGGGGTTGGTACGCAGTATTTT.

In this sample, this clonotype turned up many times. The CDR3 spells CASSNLVQSGETQYF. DNA of the CDR3: TGTGCCAGCAGTAACTTAGTACAGTCGGGGGAGACCCAGTACTTC. The V call is TRBV11-2, the J call TRBJ2-5; a possible D gene is TRBD2 (5 bases). This CDR3 has 15 amino acids. Between the trimmed V and J ends, which lost 6 bases and 5 bases, there was a span of 19 bases. Germline lookup yields CDR1 SGHAT and CDR2 FQNNGV. The variable domain in full, completed from reference TRBV11-2 and TRBJ2-5, reads EAGVAQSPRYKIIEKRQSVAFWCNPISGHATLYWYQQILGQGPKLLIQFQNNGVVDDSQLPKDRFSAERLKGVDSTLKIQPAKLEDSAVYLCASSNLVQSGETQYFGPGTRLLVL.

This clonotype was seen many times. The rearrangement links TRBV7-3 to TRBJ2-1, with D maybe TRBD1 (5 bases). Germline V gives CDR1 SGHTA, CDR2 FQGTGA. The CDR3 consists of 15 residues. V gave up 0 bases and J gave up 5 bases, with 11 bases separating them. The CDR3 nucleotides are TGTGCCAGCAGCTTAACAGGGGTAGTGGACAATGAGCAGTTCTTC. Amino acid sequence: CASSLTGVVDNEQFF. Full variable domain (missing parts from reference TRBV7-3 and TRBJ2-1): GAGVSQTPSNKVTEKGKYVELRCDPISGHTALYWYRQSLGQGPEFLIYFQGTGAADDSGLPNDRFFAVRPEGSVSTLKIQRTERGDSAVYLCASSLTGVVDNEQFFGPGTRLTVL.

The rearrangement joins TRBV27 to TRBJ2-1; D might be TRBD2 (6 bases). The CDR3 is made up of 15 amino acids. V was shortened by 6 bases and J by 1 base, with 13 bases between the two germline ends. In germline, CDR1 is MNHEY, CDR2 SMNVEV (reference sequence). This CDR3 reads CASSPIGGSYNEQFF. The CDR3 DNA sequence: TGTGCCAGCAGCCCGATAGGAGGGTCCTACAATGAGCAGTTCTTC.

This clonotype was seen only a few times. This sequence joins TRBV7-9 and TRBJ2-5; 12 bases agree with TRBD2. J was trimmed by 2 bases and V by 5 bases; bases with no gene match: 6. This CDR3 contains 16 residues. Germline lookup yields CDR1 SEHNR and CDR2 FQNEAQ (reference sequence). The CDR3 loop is CASSRGTSGYQETQYF. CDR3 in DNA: TGTGCCAGCAGCCGCGGGACTAGCGGGTATCAAGAGACCCAGTACTTC.

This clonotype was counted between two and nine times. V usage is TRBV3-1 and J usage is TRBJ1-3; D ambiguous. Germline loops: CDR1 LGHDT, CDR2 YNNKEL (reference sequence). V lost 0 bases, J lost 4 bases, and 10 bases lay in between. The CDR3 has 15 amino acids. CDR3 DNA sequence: TGTGCCAGCAGCCAAGATATGGGGTGGGGAAACACCATATATTTT. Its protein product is CASSQDMGWGNTIYF. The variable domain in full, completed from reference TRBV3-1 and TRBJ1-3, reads DTAVSQTPKYLVTQMGNDKSIKCEQNLGHDTMYWYKQDSKKFLKIMFSYNNKELIINETVPNRFSPKSPDKAHLNLHINSLELGDSAVYFCASSQDMGWGNTIYFGEGSWLTVV.

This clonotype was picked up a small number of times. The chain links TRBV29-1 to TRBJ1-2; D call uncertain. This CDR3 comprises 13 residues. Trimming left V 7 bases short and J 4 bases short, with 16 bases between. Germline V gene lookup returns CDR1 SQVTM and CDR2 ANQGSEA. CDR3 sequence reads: CSDRTRSGYGYTF. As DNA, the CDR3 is TGCAGCGACCGTACTCGAAGCGGCTATGGCTACACCTTC.